This TCR beta chain was sequenced for a study of T cell responses to AZD1222 COVID-19 vaccine. Only in-frame clones appear in the TCRdb table, and some are missing; sequencing was by immunoSEQ multiplex PCR. The sample lists roughly 150,000 clones; approximately 87% were seen once. With regard to this clone: As yet, its antigen is unknown.

General study results and limits: CD4 TCRs associated with vaccination spanned spike, dominating at 160-218 and 743-854. Donors were mostly white British, more females; clonal diversity possibly underestimated.

With 3 bases clipped from V and 5 bases from J, the junction kept 1 base outside the gene matches. Germline V gene sequence: CDR1 SGHDT, CDR2 YYEEEE. CDR3 length: 13 amino acids. This TCR was recovered from an adult who received the AZD1222 COVID-19 vaccine. Sequenced material: peripheral blood, taken 28 days after the second AZD1222 dose. The V and J genes are TRBV5-6 and TRBJ2-5; 10 bases line up with TRBD2. The DNA for the CDR3 is TGTGCCAGCAGCTCTAGCGGGAGTGAGACCCAGTACTTC. Its translation is CASSSSGSETQYF.